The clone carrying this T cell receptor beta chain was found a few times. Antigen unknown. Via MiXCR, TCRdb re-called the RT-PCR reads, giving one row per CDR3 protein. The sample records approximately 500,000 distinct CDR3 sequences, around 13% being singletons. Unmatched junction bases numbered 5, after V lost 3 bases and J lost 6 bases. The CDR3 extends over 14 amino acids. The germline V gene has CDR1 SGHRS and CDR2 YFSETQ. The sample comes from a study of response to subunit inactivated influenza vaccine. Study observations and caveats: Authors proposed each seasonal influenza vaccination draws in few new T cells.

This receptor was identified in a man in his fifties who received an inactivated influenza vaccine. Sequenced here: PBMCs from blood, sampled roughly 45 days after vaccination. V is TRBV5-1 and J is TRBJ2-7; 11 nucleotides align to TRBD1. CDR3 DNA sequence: TGCGCCAGCAGCTCCGGGACAGGGGGAGGCGAGCAGTACTTC. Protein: CASSSGTGGGEQYF.